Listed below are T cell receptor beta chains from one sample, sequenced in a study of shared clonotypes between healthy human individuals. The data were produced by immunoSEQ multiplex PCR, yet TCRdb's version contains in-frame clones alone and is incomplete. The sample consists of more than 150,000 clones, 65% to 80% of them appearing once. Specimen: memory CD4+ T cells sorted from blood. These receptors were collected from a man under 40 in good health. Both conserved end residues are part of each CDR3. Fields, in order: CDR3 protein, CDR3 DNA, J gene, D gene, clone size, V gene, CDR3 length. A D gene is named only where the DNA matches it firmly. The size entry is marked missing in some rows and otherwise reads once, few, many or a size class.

CDR3 protein: CASSLDGRQYF
CDR3 DNA: TGTGCCAGCAGCTTGGATGGCCGCCAGTACTTC
J gene: TRBJ2-5
D gene: -
clone size: -
V gene: TRBV5-4
CDR3 length: 11

CDR3 protein: CASSFGTDTGELFF
CDR3 DNA: TGCGCCAGCAGCTTTGGGACAGACACCGGGGAGCTGTTTTTT
J gene: TRBJ2-2
D gene: TRBD1
clone size: few
V gene: TRBV5-1
CDR3 length: 14

CDR3 protein: CASRYRQGNTGELFF
CDR3 DNA: TGTGCCAGCAGGTACCGACAGGGAAACACCGGGGAGCTGTTTTTT
J gene: TRBJ2-2
D gene: TRBD1
clone size: -
V gene: TRBV7-9
CDR3 length: 15

CDR3 protein: CASSPREREAFF
CDR3 DNA: TGTGCCAGCTCACCACGGGAGCGTGAAGCTTTCTTT
J gene: TRBJ1-1
D gene: -
clone size: once
V gene: TRBV18
CDR3 length: 12

CDR3 protein: CASSYSSRDETQYF
CDR3 DNA: TGTGCCAGCAGTTACTCGAGTAGGGACGAGACCCAGTACTTC
J gene: TRBJ2-5
D gene: -
clone size: few
V gene: TRBV6-6
CDR3 length: 14

CDR3 protein: CTSSQLGAGECSYEQYF
CDR3 DNA: TGCACCAGCAGCCAATTGGGAGCGGGAGAGTGCTCCTACGAGCAGTACTTC
J gene: TRBJ2-7
D gene: -
clone size: many
V gene: TRBV1
CDR3 length: 17

CDR3 protein: CASSLGGLAEYEQYF
CDR3 DNA: TGCGCCAGCAGCTTGGGGGGACTAGCGGAGTACGAGCAGTACTTC
J gene: TRBJ2-7
D gene: TRBD2
clone size: -
V gene: TRBV5-1
CDR3 length: 15

CDR3 protein: CASSETVRQPQHF
CDR3 DNA: TGTGCCAGCAGTGAGACGGTACGTCAGCCCCAGCATTTT
J gene: TRBJ1-5
D gene: -
clone size: -
V gene: TRBV2
CDR3 length: 13

CDR3 protein: CASMSGRNEQFF
CDR3 DNA: TGTGCCAGTATGTCTGGCCGCAATGAGCAGTTCTTC
J gene: TRBJ2-1
D gene: -
clone size: few
V gene: TRBV19
CDR3 length: 12

CDR3 protein: CASSAEALSTDTQYF
CDR3 DNA: TGCGCCAGCAGTGCCGAGGCTTTAAGCACAGATACGCAGTATTTT
J gene: TRBJ2-3
D gene: -
clone size: -
V gene: TRBV10-1
CDR3 length: 15

CDR3 protein: CASSRLREGEQFF
CDR3 DNA: TGCGCCAGCAGTCGACTCAGGGAGGGTGAGCAGTTCTTC
J gene: TRBJ2-1
D gene: TRBD2
clone size: -
V gene: TRBV10-2
CDR3 length: 13

CDR3 protein: CASTKQGSSYEQYF
CDR3 DNA: TGTGCCAGCACTAAACAGGGATCCTCCTACGAGCAGTACTTC
J gene: TRBJ2-7
D gene: -
clone size: -
V gene: TRBV16
CDR3 length: 14

CDR3 protein: CASRSYTGTAGELFF
CDR3 DNA: TGTGCCAGTAGGTCTTATACAGGGACAGCCGGGGAGCTGTTTTTT
J gene: TRBJ2-2
D gene: TRBD1
clone size: -
V gene: TRBV19
CDR3 length: 15

CDR3 protein: CASSSRTSGSGEQYF
CDR3 DNA: TGTGCCAGCAGCTCCCGGACTAGCGGGAGCGGTGAGCAGTACTTC
J gene: TRBJ2-7
D gene: TRBD2
clone size: few
V gene: TRBV5-4
CDR3 length: 15

CDR3 protein: CASSLATNGDQPQHF
CDR3 DNA: TGTGCCAGCAGCTTAGCGACCAATGGGGACCAGCCCCAGCATTTT
J gene: TRBJ1-5
D gene: -
clone size: -
V gene: TRBV7-8
CDR3 length: 15

CDR3 protein: CASSLNDNYEQYF
CDR3 DNA: TGTGCCAGCAGCTTAAATGACAACTACGAGCAGTACTTC
J gene: TRBJ2-7
D gene: -
clone size: -
V gene: TRBV11-2
CDR3 length: 13

CDR3 protein: CASSSTTTGDYGYTF
CDR3 DNA: TGTGCCAGCAGTTCCACGACCACAGGGGACTATGGCTACACCTTC
J gene: TRBJ1-2
D gene: TRBD1
clone size: few
V gene: TRBV27
CDR3 length: 15

CDR3 protein: CASSEPTGGTRMNTEAFF
CDR3 DNA: TGCGCCAGCAGTGAGCCGACAGGGGGAACCCGCATGAACACTGAAGCTTTCTTT
J gene: TRBJ1-1
D gene: TRBD1
clone size: -
V gene: TRBV10-2
CDR3 length: 18

CDR3 protein: CASSVQQGPTGELFF
CDR3 DNA: TGTGCCAGCAGCGTACAACAGGGACCCACCGGGGAGCTGTTTTTT
J gene: TRBJ2-2
D gene: -
clone size: -
V gene: TRBV9
CDR3 length: 15

CDR3 protein: CASSFGTGLLFTEAFF
CDR3 DNA: TGTGCCAGCAGCTTCGGGACAGGGCTATTATTCACTGAAGCTTTCTTT
J gene: TRBJ1-1
D gene: TRBD1
clone size: -
V gene: TRBV7-2
CDR3 length: 16

CDR3 protein: CASSRSPGSGANVLTF
CDR3 DNA: TGCGCCAGCAGCCGATCTCCGGGGTCTGGGGCCAACGTCCTGACTTTC
J gene: TRBJ2-6
D gene: -
clone size: -
V gene: TRBV5-1
CDR3 length: 16

CDR3 protein: CASSLLGAGEQYF
CDR3 DNA: TGTGCCAGCAGCTTGTTGGGGGCCGGGGAGCAGTACTTC
J gene: TRBJ2-7
D gene: -
clone size: once
V gene: TRBV11-2
CDR3 length: 13

CDR3 protein: CASSPQGYEQYF
CDR3 DNA: TGTGCCAGTAGCCCGCAGGGCTACGAGCAGTACTTC
J gene: TRBJ2-7
D gene: -
clone size: few
V gene: TRBV19
CDR3 length: 12

CDR3 protein: CASSPPLGNSGNTIYF
CDR3 DNA: TGTGCCAGCAGCCCCCCCTTGGGCAACTCTGGAAACACCATATATTTT
J gene: TRBJ1-3
D gene: -
clone size: -
V gene: TRBV9
CDR3 length: 16

CDR3 protein: CASSLGGTRGEAQHF
CDR3 DNA: TGCGCCAGCAGCTTGGGGGGGACACGGGGTGAGGCCCAGCATTTT
J gene: TRBJ1-5
D gene: -
clone size: -
V gene: TRBV5-1
CDR3 length: 15

CDR3 protein: CASIPGTSGYNEQFF
CDR3 DNA: TGTGCCAGCATCCCCGGGACTAGCGGTTACAATGAGCAGTTCTTC
J gene: TRBJ2-1
D gene: TRBD2
clone size: -
V gene: TRBV28
CDR3 length: 15

CDR3 protein: CASSGEAGPDTQYF
CDR3 DNA: TGTGCCAGCAGTGGGGAGGCAGGGCCAGATACGCAGTATTTT
J gene: TRBJ2-3
D gene: -
clone size: -
V gene: TRBV2
CDR3 length: 14

CDR3 protein: CASSPVGRGTEAFF
CDR3 DNA: TGTGCCAGCAGCCCTGTGGGGAGAGGCACTGAAGCTTTCTTT
J gene: TRBJ1-1
D gene: -
clone size: -
V gene: TRBV5-5
CDR3 length: 14

CDR3 protein: CASSSLRDRANYGYTF
CDR3 DNA: TGTGCCAGCAGTTCCCTCCGGGACCGAGCTAACTATGGCTACACCTTC
J gene: TRBJ1-2
D gene: -
clone size: -
V gene: TRBV28
CDR3 length: 16

CDR3 protein: CASSFGTGEWESGANVLTF
CDR3 DNA: TGTGCCAGCAGCTTTGGGACAGGGGAATGGGAATCTGGGGCCAACGTCCTGACTTTC
J gene: TRBJ2-6
D gene: -
clone size: -
V gene: TRBV12-1
CDR3 length: 19